This passage covers 6 T cell receptor beta chains from one sample sequenced in a study of blood T cell repertoires in COVID-19. TCRdb keeps only in-frame clones here, not all; method: immunoSEQ multiplex PCR. The data hold fewer than 250,000 clones, with 75% to 85% observed a single time. Sequenced material: peripheral blood. All receptors come from a woman between 65 and 79 years old with acute or convalescent COVID-19.

This chain joins TRBV6-2 or TRBV6-3 and TRBJ2-1, with 15 bases aligning to TRBD2. The J segment lost 3 bases and the V segment lost 6 bases, leaving 6 bases of the junction unmatched. CDR1 is MNHEY, CDR2 SVGEGT, per germline. The CDR3 consists of 17 residues. The CDR3, as DNA: TGTGCCAGCAGCGCATGGACTAGCGGGGGGGTCTACAATGAGCAGTTCTTC. It specifies CASSAWTSGGVYNEQFF.

The chain combines TRBV28 with TRBJ2-7, with D perhaps matching TRBD2 (7 bases). The V end lost 6 bases, the J end lost 4 bases, and 13 bases lay between the germline ends. Germline V gene lookup returns CDR1 MDHEN and CDR2 SYDVKM. There are 13 residues in the CDR3. In DNA form, the CDR3 reads TGTGCCAGCAGCAAAGGGGGGGGGTACGAGCAGTACTTC. Protein: CASSKGGGYEQYF.

This clone has just a few counts. Within the sample, other DNA sequences also encode this same CDR3. V gene TRBV5-1 combines with J gene TRBJ1-5; unclear D gene. The CDR3 consists of 15 residues. CDR1 and CDR2 from the germline V gene are SGHRS and YFSETQ. Trimming shortened V by 0 bases and J by 0 bases, and 7 bases separated the two germline ends. This CDR3 is CASSLDGDSNQPQHF. CDR3 bases: TGCGCCAGCAGCTTGGACGGGGATAGCAATCAGCCCCAGCATTTT.

The rearrangement joins TRBV6-5 to TRBJ1-6; 9 bases agree with TRBD1. The germline V gene has CDR1 MNHEY and CDR2 SVGAGI. The CDR3 totals 13 residues. V shed 8 bases, J shed 10 bases, and the junction held 6 bases outside the gene matches. The CDR3 region is CASVGTGKSPLHF. The CDR3 DNA reads TGTGCCAGCGTCGGGACAGGGAAGTCACCCCTCCACTTT.

The J gene is TRBJ2-7, the V gene TRBV4-3; TRBD2 matches at 8 bases. Trimming at V came to 6 bases and at J to 2 bases, leaving 6 bases not matched to a gene. Germline CDR1 reads LGHNA; CDR2 reads YSLEER. The CDR3 is 14 residues long. The DNA of the CDR3 is TGCGCCAGCAGTACACAAGCGGGGGCCTACGAGCAGTACTTC. Its translation: CASSTQAGAYEQYF.

The gene calls are TRBV7-9 and TRBJ2-7; D might be TRBD2 (7 bases). The germline V gene has CDR1 SEHNR and CDR2 FQNEAQ (reference sequence). Between the trimmed V and J ends, which lost 5 bases and 6 bases, there was a span of 17 bases. This CDR3 has 14 amino acids. CDR3 coding DNA: TGTGCCAGCAGCCCTCAGGGGAGGGCAAGCGAGCAGTACTTC. Its translation: CASSPQGRASEQYF.